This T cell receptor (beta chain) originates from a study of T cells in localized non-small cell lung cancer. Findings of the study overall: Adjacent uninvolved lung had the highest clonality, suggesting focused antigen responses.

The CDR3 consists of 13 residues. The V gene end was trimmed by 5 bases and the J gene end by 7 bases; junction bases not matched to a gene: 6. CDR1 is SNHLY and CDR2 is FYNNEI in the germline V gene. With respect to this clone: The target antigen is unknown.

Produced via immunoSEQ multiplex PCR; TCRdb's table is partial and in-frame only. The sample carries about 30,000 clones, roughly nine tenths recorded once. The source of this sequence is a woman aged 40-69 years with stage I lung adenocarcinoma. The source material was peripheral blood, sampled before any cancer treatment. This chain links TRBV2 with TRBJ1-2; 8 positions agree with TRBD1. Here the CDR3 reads CASSTQGAFGYTF. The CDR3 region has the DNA TGTGCCAGCAGTACCCAGGGGGCGTTTGGCTACACCTTC.